This T cell receptor (beta chain) was captured in a study of beta chain features in type 1 diabetes. About the study: Sorted cells numbering 107,917,701 were examined across all samples.

This clone was counted only a few times. This sample includes further DNA sequences coding for the same CDR3. Unmatched junction bases numbered 0, after V lost 2 bases and J lost 3 bases. CDR3 length: 14 amino acids. The germline V gene encodes CDR1 SGHAT and CDR2 FQNNGV. cDNA synthesis used the whole RNA isolate, giving expressed TCRB sequences. Generated by immunoSEQ multiplex PCR, the TCRdb table keeps only in-frame clones and is missing some. This table holds 120,000 to 150,000 clones, 6.5% to 8.5% found once. This chain connects TRBV11-2 to TRBJ2-1, with 8 bases matching TRBD2. The sequence came from a woman in her twenties or thirties in good health. What was sequenced was central memory CD4+ T cells from blood. CDR3 region: CASSLSGSYNEQFF. DNA for the CDR3: TGTGCCAGCAGCTTAAGCGGGAGCTACAATGAGCAGTTCTTC.